These 24 T cell receptor beta chains share one sample of origin, sequenced in a study of cytotoxic CD8 clonotypes in ibrutinib-treated CLL (dated by TCRdb to the early 2020s). Libraries were constructed by the immunoSEQ multiplex PCR assay. TCRdb mirrors the immuneACCESS table, restricted to in-frame sequences. Some clones are absent from its copies; in checked studies, under half trace to an unresolved V gene, and the reason for the others is unknown. The sample table contains some 300,000 clones; only one count was recorded for 80% of them. Jointly, the top ten make up 5.5% to 8% of the sample. The sample consisted of PBMCs, taken before ibrutinib treatment. The receptor set was obtained from a human donor with chronic lymphocytic leukemia.

This clone occurred once. The rearrangement uses TRBV9 and TRBJ2-3, with 8 nucleotides matching TRBD1. The J segment lost 4 bases and the V segment lost 5 bases, leaving 3 bases of the junction unmatched. The V gene's germline CDR1 is SGDLS and CDR2 YYNGEE. The CDR3 contains 13 residues. CDR3 region: CASRDRVADTQYF. In DNA form, the CDR3 reads TGTGCCAGCAGGGACAGGGTCGCAGATACGCAGTATTTT. The complete variable domain, with remaining parts taken from reference TRBV9 and TRBJ2-3, reads DSGVTQTPKHLITATGQRVTLRCSPRSGDLSVYWYQQSLDQGLQFLIQYYNGEERAKGNILERFSAQQFPDLHSELNLSSLELGDSALYFCASRDRVADTQYFGPGTRLTVL.

This clone appeared a few times. The V call is TRBV6-5, the J call TRBJ1-5; perhaps TRBD1 as D (6 bases). Germline values: CDR1 MNHEY, CDR2 SVGAGI. Trimming pared 2 bases from V and 4 bases from J, leaving 12 bases between. The CDR3 spans 15 residues. This CDR3 is CASSYSPTGNQPQHF. The CDR3 region has the DNA TGTGCCAGCAGTTACAGTCCTACAGGGAATCAGCCCCAGCATTTT.

The J gene is TRBJ2-7, the V gene TRBV29-1; D perhaps matches TRBD1 (5 bases). Trimming left V 6 bases short and J 2 bases short, with 14 bases between. CDR1 is SQVTM and CDR2 is ANQGSEA in the germline V gene. CDR3 length equals 13 residues. The chain's CDR3 is CSVDLDNTYEQYF. CDR3 DNA sequence: TGCAGCGTAGATTTGGACAATACCTACGAGCAGTACTTC.

This clone is large in the sample. The CDR3 reads CASSLMSAAFF. The CDR3 nucleotides read TGTGCCAGCAGCTTGATGAGCGCAGCTTTCTTT. V gene TRBV5-5 combines with J gene TRBJ1-1; D uncertain. CDR1 SGHKS and CDR2 YYEKEE come from the germline V gene (reference sequence). The V gene lost 1 base and the J gene lost 10 bases, with 8 bases spanning the gap. The CDR3 runs 11 residues.

V usage is TRBV29-1 and J usage is TRBJ2-1; TRBD1 matches at 9 bases. In germline, CDR1 is SQVTM, CDR2 ANQGSEA. CDR3 length: 14 amino acids. J was trimmed by 6 bases and V by 4 bases; bases with no gene match: 7. CDR3 sequence (DNA): TGCAGCGTTGCGGGACAGGGCTTAGGCAATGAGCAGTTCTTC. Translation: CSVAGQGLGNEQFF.

The chain joins TRBV4-3 to TRBJ2-7; TRBD2 matches 10 bases. The CDR3 contains 16 residues. Germline-derived CDR1 and CDR2 are LGHNA and YSLEER. V was pared by 0 bases and J by 3 bases, with 5 bases of the junction left unmatched. CDR3 nucleotides: TGCGCCAGCAGCCAAGACTGGGCTAGCGGGAGCTACGAGCAGTACTTC. Its protein is CASSQDWASGSYEQYF.

The rearrangement joins TRBV7-2 to TRBJ2-7, with a weak D call TRBD2 (5 bases). V lost 2 bases to trimming and J lost 2 bases, with 16 bases between them. The CDR3 runs 16 residues. Germline V gene sequence: CDR1 SGHTA, CDR2 FQGNSA. CDR3 coding DNA: TGTGCCAGCAGCTTACGCCCGGGGAGCAAGGCCTACGAGCAGTACTTC. Residues: CASSLRPGSKAYEQYF.

The chain has TRBV29-1 and TRBJ1-2; D ambiguous. CDR1 and CDR2 (germline): SQVTM, ANQGSEA. The CDR3 covers 16 residues. Trimming pared 0 bases from V and 2 bases from J, leaving 16 bases between. This chain's CDR3 is CSVEDSEKGQNYGYTF. The CDR3 DNA is TGCAGCGTTGAAGATTCCGAAAAAGGGCAAAACTATGGCTACACCTTC.

This sequence joins TRBV18 and TRBJ1-2; D unclear. The CDR3 runs to 14 residues. Trimming took 2 bases from V and 10 from J, leaving 17 bases between them. The germline V gene has CDR1 KGHSH and CDR2 LQKENI. The CDR3 protein is CASSPNVGEDVYTF. The CDR3 nucleotides read TGTGCCAGCTCACCAAACGTAGGCGAGGATGTCTACACCTTC. Looking up the rest from reference TRBV18 and TRBJ1-2 gives the full variable domain: NAGVMQNPRHLVRRRGQEARLRCSPMKGHSHVYWYRQLPEEGLKFMVYLQKENIIDESGMPKERFSAEFPKEGPSILRIQQVVRGDSAAYFCASSPNVGEDVYTFGSGTRLTVV.

The DNA for the CDR3 is TGTGCCAGCTCACCACTTACTTCCCCCTACAATGAGCAGTTCTTC. Residues: CASSPLTSPYNEQFF. This chain joins TRBV18 and TRBJ2-1; D call uncertain. The germline V gene encodes CDR1 KGHSH and CDR2 LQKENI. The V end was cut by 1 base, the J end by 2 bases, with 9 bases between. CDR3 length: 15 residues.

This clone was seen a few times. V gene TRBV19 combines with J gene TRBJ1-2; D unresolved. This CDR3 contains 12 residues. Looked up from germline, CDR1 is LNHDA and CDR2 is SQIVND (reference sequence). Trimming took 4 bases from V and 7 from J, leaving 10 bases between them. The CDR3 protein is CASSTYIGGYTF. The CDR3 coding sequence is TGTGCCAGTAGTACTTACATCGGTGGCTACACCTTC.

Here the CDR3 reads CASSQERLAGVYEQYF. CDR3 nucleotide sequence: TGTGCCAGCAGCCAAGAACGACTAGCGGGAGTTTACGAGCAGTACTTC. The chain is built from TRBV4-2 and TRBJ2-7, with TRBD2 identical over 12 bases. Germline-derived CDR1 and CDR2 are LGHNA and YNFKEQ. The V gene end was trimmed by 0 bases and the J gene end by 4 bases; junction bases not matched to a gene: 4. The CDR3 is 16 amino acids.

The chain combines TRBV25-1 with TRBJ1-4; TRBD1 agrees at 10 bases. The junction had 8 bases not matched to a gene; V was cut back by 5 bases and J by 8 bases. Germline CDR1 and CDR2: MGHDK and SYGVNS. The CDR3 spans 15 residues. CDR3 in DNA: TGTGCCAGCAGTCTTCGGACAGGGGGAAGGGAAAAACTGTTTTTT. It codes for CASSLRTGGREKLFF.

V and J are TRBV11-2 and TRBJ2-7; TRBD1 is a possible D gene (6 bases). The CDR3 covers 15 residues. The germline V and J ends were trimmed by 6 bases and 4 bases, with 19 bases remaining between them. Germline lookup yields CDR1 SGHAT and CDR2 FQNNGV. The CDR3 here is CASSYPGAPRYEQYF. CDR3 sequence (DNA): TGTGCCAGCAGTTACCCAGGGGCGCCTAGGTACGAGCAGTACTTC.

This clone was observed a few times. Other DNA sequences in this specimen translate into the identical CDR3. The rearrangement uses TRBV6-5 and TRBJ1-1, with a weak D call TRBD1 (5 bases). This CDR3 region has 12 residues. Germline V gene lookup returns CDR1 MNHEY and CDR2 SVGAGI. V lost 2 bases to trimming and J lost 5 bases, with 6 bases between them. The CDR3 spells CASSYGGTEAFF. DNA for the CDR3: TGTGCCAGCAGTTACGGGGGGACTGAAGCTTTCTTT.

The chain joins TRBV10-2 to TRBJ1-4, with 8 positions matching TRBD1. CDR3 length equals 15 residues. Germline V gene lookup returns CDR1 WSHSY and CDR2 SAAADI. After removal of 5 bases from V and 6 bases from J, the junction contained 8 bases not matched to a gene. This chain's CDR3 is CASSPGTGGDEKLFF. CDR3 in DNA: TGCGCCAGCAGTCCTGGGACAGGAGGAGATGAAAAACTGTTTTTT.

The V call is TRBV5-5, the J call TRBJ1-5, with unresolved D. With 4 bases removed from V and 2 bases from J, the gap between germline ends came to 7 bases. This CDR3 is built from 13 residues. Looked up from germline, CDR1 is SGHKS and CDR2 is YYEKEE (reference sequence). CDR3 protein: CASSPQGNQPQHF. The CDR3 bases are TGTGCCAGCAGCCCCCAGGGCAATCAGCCCCAGCATTTT.

This chain links TRBV10-2 with TRBJ1-2; TRBD1 aligns across 8 bases. Trimming at V came to 6 bases and at J to 5 bases, leaving 5 bases not matched to a gene. CDR1 is WSHSY and CDR2 is SAAADI in the germline V gene. This CDR3 is 13 amino acids long. The CDR3 protein is CASSPDRVYGYTF. The CDR3 DNA sequence: TGCGCCAGCAGCCCGGACAGGGTTTATGGCTACACCTTC.

The V and J genes are TRBV30 and TRBJ1-1; 9 bases map to TRBD1. This CDR3 region has 14 residues. After removal of 4 bases from V and 4 bases from J, the junction contained 7 bases not matched to a gene. Germline V CDR1 and CDR2: GTSNPN, SVGIG (reference sequence). The CDR3 nucleotides read TGTGCCTGGATTGACAGGGGGTTCGGCACTGAAGCTTTCTTT. This codes for CAWIDRGFGTEAFF.

The V and J genes are TRBV6-1 and TRBJ2-2; D uncertain. Trimming took off 10 bases at V and 4 bases at J, with 13 bases between the two ends. CDR1 is MNHNS and CDR2 is SASEGT in the germline V gene. The CDR3 has 13 residues. Here the CDR3 reads CAIQVGVTGELFF. In nucleotides, the CDR3 is TGTGCCATCCAGGTTGGGGTCACCGGGGAGCTGTTTTTT.

The gene calls are TRBV30 and TRBJ1-2; D possibly corresponds to TRBD1 (5 bases). CDR3 length: 16 residues. The ends were cut back, 4 bases at V and 5 bases at J, with 23 bases in the middle. Germline V lookup: CDR1 GTSNPN, CDR2 SVGIG (reference sequence). The CDR3 DNA follows: TGTGCCTGGACCAGGGTTTTATCCCCCCTAGAATATGGCTACACCTTC. It translates to CAWTRVLSPLEYGYTF.

The chain employs TRBV2 and TRBJ1-2, with D unclear. Germline CDR1 is SNHLY and CDR2 is FYNNEI. The length of the CDR3 is 13 residues. The ends were cut back, 0 bases at V and 4 bases at J, with 6 bases in the middle. CDR3 protein: CASSEATGYGYTF. CDR3 DNA: TGTGCCAGCAGTGAAGCGACGGGCTATGGCTACACCTTC.

The rearrangement uses TRBV7-2 and TRBJ2-2; 8 nucleotides agree with TRBD2. This CDR3 contains 16 residues. CDR1 is SGHTA and CDR2 is FQGNSA in the germline V gene. The V gene end was trimmed by 1 base and the J gene end by 5 bases; junction bases not matched to a gene: 6. CDR3 DNA: TGTGCCAGCAGCTTAGATGCGGGAGGAGGTACCGGGGAGCTGTTTTTT. Protein sequence: CASSLDAGGGTGELFF.

V is TRBV18 and J is TRBJ2-7; tentatively, D is TRBD2 (6 bases). V was pared by 0 bases and J by 2 bases, with 11 bases between. CDR3 length: 15 residues. Germline CDR1 KGHSH, CDR2 LQKENI. CDR3: CASSPPGRRTYEQYF. For the CDR3, the DNA is TGTGCCAGCTCACCACCGGGGAGGCGCACCTACGAGCAGTACTTC.